Presented here are 21 T cell receptor beta chains from one specimen sequenced in a study of tumor-infiltrating lymphocytes in oesophageal squamous cell carcinoma (dated by TCRdb to the mid-2010s). The protocol used for the library was PCR. Sequencing took place on an Illumina HiSeq 2000. TCRdb handled the public reads itself, with Q25 trimming in fastp and clone calling in MiXCR, and kept productive beta chains. Every CDR3 protein is listed once, alongside the most common genes and DNA of its rows. Present in this sample are just under 20,000 distinct CDR3 sequences, just under 40% of which were seen just once. The ten biggest clones cover approximately 20% of the sample. Source material: esophageal tumor tissue. All receptors derive from a male donor with esophageal squamous cell carcinoma.

This clonotype showed up just a few times. The chain has TRBV13 and TRBJ1-1; 8 bases are a match to TRBD1. With 5 bases clipped from V and 3 bases from J, the junction kept 8 bases outside the gene matches. CDR1 is PRHDT and CDR2 is FYEKMQ in the germline V gene (reference sequence). The CDR3 runs to 15 residues. The CDR3 loop reads CASSNRGNWYTEAFF. The DNA of the CDR3 is TGTGCCAGCAGCAACAGGGGGAACTGGTACACTGAAGCTTTCTTT.

Ten or more counts support this clonotype. The chain recombines TRBV11-3 with TRBJ2-2; D remains unclear. Germline CDR1 reads SGHNT; CDR2 reads YENEEA. V was trimmed by 0 bases and J by 3 bases, leaving 5 bases between them. The CDR3 sequence is 14 residues long. The CDR3 sequence is CASSLDQYTGELFF. The CDR3 nucleotides are TGTGCCAGCAGCTTAGATCAGTACACCGGGGAGCTGTTTTTT.

The rearrangement joins TRBV7-6 to TRBJ2-4; no definite D call. Trimming stripped 5 bases from V and 6 bases from J, with 8 bases between. Per the germline V gene, CDR1 is SGHVS and CDR2 is FNYEAQ. This CDR3 spans 12 amino acids. In DNA form, the CDR3 reads TGTGCCAGCAGCCCGCGGTTAAACATTCAGTACTTC. It translates to CASSPRLNIQYF.

This clonotype was observed a handful of times. Germline and junction disagree at one end, which may indicate a read error. This chain uses TRBV7-3 with TRBJ2-5; D perhaps matches TRBD2 (5 bases). Germline CDR1 and CDR2: SGHTA and FQGTGA. This CDR3 is built from 15 residues. The CDR3 loop reads CASSSSKPPIGKMVF. The DNA for the CDR3 is TGTGCCAGCAGCTCAAGCAAGCCCCCGATCGGGAAGATGGTCTTC. The whole variable domain, remainder taken from reference TRBV7-3 and TRBJ2-5, is GAGVSQTPSNKVTEKGKYVELRCDPISGHTALYWYRQSLGQGPEFLIYFQGTGAADDSGLPNDRFFAVRPEGSVSTLKIQRTERGDSAVYLCASSSSKPPIGKMVFGPGTRLLVL.

The V gene is TRBV23-1, the J gene TRBJ1-5; D may be TRBD1 (5 bases). TRBV23-1 is placed among ORFs of uncertain function. The CDR3 runs to 13 residues. Trimming stripped 6 bases from V and 0 bases from J, with 6 bases between. The CDR3 protein is CASRTDSNQPQHF. The CDR3 nucleotides read TGCGCCAGCAGGACAGATAGCAATCAGCCCCAGCATTTT.

By share, this clonotype counts as medium-sized. The chain combines TRBV10-3 with TRBJ2-1; 14 bases are shared with TRBD2. This CDR3 has 14 amino acids. Germline loops: CDR1 ENHRY, CDR2 SYGVKD. The junction had 7 bases not matched to a gene; V was cut back by 10 bases and J by 8 bases. CDR3 in amino acids: CATEGTSGGDEQFF. The CDR3 DNA sequence: TGTGCCACAGAAGGGACTAGCGGGGGAGATGAGCAGTTCTTC.

This clonotype rates as medium-sized. The rearrangement joins TRBV7-9 to TRBJ1-3; D not certain. V was shortened by 2 bases and J by 2 bases, with 4 bases between the two germline ends. The CDR3 runs to 13 residues. Germline CDR1 and CDR2: SEHNR and FQNEAQ (reference sequence). CDR3 in DNA: TGTGCCAGCAGCTTAAATACTGGAAACACCATATATTTT. Its protein is CASSLNTGNTIYF. Complete variable domain (other parts from reference TRBV7-9 and TRBJ1-3): DTGVSQNPRHKITKRGQNVTFRCDPISEHNRLYWYRQTLGQGPEFLTYFQNEAQLEKSRLLSDRFSAERPKGSFSTLEIQRTEQGDSAMYLCASSLNTGNTIYFGEGSWLTVV.

Only one count was recorded for this clonotype. A much larger clone differs from this one at a single base, so this may be a read error. The chain joins TRBV12-3 or TRBV12-4 to TRBJ2-4; D might be TRBD2 (6 bases). The ends were cut back, 0 bases at V and 13 bases at J, with 13 bases in the middle. The CDR3 has 13 amino acids. CDR3 amino acids: CASSLAVRREQYF. The CDR3 nucleotides are TGTGCCAGCAGTTTAGCAGTTCGGAGGGAGCAGTACTTC.

There are many counts of this clonotype. The V gene is TRBV5-1, the J gene TRBJ2-1; 7 nucleotides line up with TRBD2. The CDR3 consists of 15 residues. With 0 bases clipped from V and 5 bases from J, the junction kept 5 bases outside the gene matches. Germline V gene sequence: CDR1 SGHRS, CDR2 YFSETQ. The CDR3 protein is CASSLALGLNNEQFF. Written as DNA, the CDR3 is TGCGCCAGCAGCTTGGCCTTGGGACTAAACAATGAGCAGTTCTTC.

The V call is TRBV19, the J call TRBJ1-1, with a weak D call TRBD1 (6 bases). Germline V gene lookup returns CDR1 LNHDA and CDR2 SQIVND (reference sequence). This CDR3 spans 13 amino acids. Trimming removed 11 bases from V and 4 bases from J, with 17 bases in between. This chain's CDR3 is CAADRGLGTEAFF. In nucleotides, the CDR3 is TGTGCCGCGGACCGGGGGCTAGGCACTGAAGCTTTCTTT.

The rearrangement joins TRBV29-1 to TRBJ2-6; no clear D. This CDR3 has 14 residues. With 4 bases removed from V and 0 bases from J, the gap between germline ends came to 7 bases. The germline CDR1 and CDR2 sequences are SQVTM and ANQGSEA. CDR3 in DNA: TGCAGCGTTGGAGATAGCTCTGGGGCCAACGTCCTGACTTTC. Its protein product is CSVGDSSGANVLTF.

This clonotype was seen more than once but under ten times. The genes are TRBV7-8 and TRBJ2-5; possibly TRBD2 for D (5 bases). This CDR3 region has 11 residues. Germline-derived CDR1 and CDR2 are SGHVS and FQNEAQ. V was shortened by 3 bases and J by 7 bases, with 6 bases between the two germline ends. For the CDR3, the DNA is TGTGCCAGCAGCTTTCGGGGGACCCAGTACTTC. As protein: CASSFRGTQYF.

This chain links TRBV7-6 with TRBJ2-1; 11 bases agree with TRBD1. This CDR3 contains 15 residues. J lost 5 bases, V lost 4 bases, and 4 bases had no gene match. In germline, CDR1 is SGHVS, CDR2 FNYEAQ. Here the CDR3 reads CASSWTGGAHNEQFF. CDR3 coding DNA: TGTGCCAGCAGCTGGACAGGGGGCGCCCACAATGAGCAGTTCTTC.

This chain connects TRBV7-2 to TRBJ2-7, with 10 bases lining up with TRBD2. Germline V gives CDR1 SGHTA, CDR2 FQGNSA. V gave up 5 bases and J gave up 6 bases; unmatched junction bases: 10. This CDR3 contains 15 residues. This CDR3 reads CASSPGAGGQLEQYF. DNA for the CDR3: TGTGCCAGCAGCCCCGGAGCGGGAGGGCAGCTCGAGCAGTACTTC.

A remark on this clonotype: No conserved phenylalanine or tryptophan is present at the end of the CDR3, so a read error is the likely explanation. The DNA is omitted, as the CDR3 cannot be located on it reliably, and the CDR3 follows TCRdb's listing. The rearrangement uses TRBV7-2 and TRBJ2-6; the tabulated D call, TRBD1, remains unverified against the DNA. The CDR3 contains 17 residues when both ends are counted. CDR1 SGHTA and CDR2 FQGNSA come from the germline V gene. This chain's CDR3 is CASHESGGAYNEQFFGA.

To note about this clonotype: A junction boundary mismatches the germline segment, possibly from a read error. This chain links TRBV12-3 or TRBV12-4 with TRBJ2-2, with D maybe TRBD2 (5 bases). CDR3 length equals 15 residues. The CDR3 sequence is CASSLVDANTGELFF. The CDR3 DNA reads TGTGCCAGCAGTTTGGTCGACGCGAACACCGGGGAGCTGTTTTTC.

This clonotype is classed as medium-sized. This chain links TRBV6-1 with TRBJ1-2; no clear D gene. The V end was cut by 5 bases, the J end by 1 base, with 17 bases between. The germline CDR1 and CDR2 sequences are MNHNS and SASEGT. The CDR3 has 16 amino acids. The CDR3 sequence is CASSPSPRFLNYGYTF. In nucleotides, the CDR3 is TGTGCCAGCAGTCCCTCCCCGCGTTTCCTTAACTATGGCTACACCTTC.

The V call is TRBV3-1, the J call TRBJ1-1, with unresolved D. With 2 bases removed from V and 10 bases from J, the gap between germline ends came to 11 bases. Germline V gene data show CDR1 as LGHDT and CDR2 as YNNKEL (reference sequence). This CDR3 region has 12 residues. The chain's CDR3 is CASSQPELGAFF. The CDR3 DNA follows: TGTGCCAGCAGCCAACCGGAGTTGGGAGCTTTCTTT.

The J gene is TRBJ2-6, the V gene TRBV28, with 9 bases identical to TRBD1. The J call may be mistaken, given a closer DNA end match to TRBJ2-7. Germline CDR1 MDHEN, CDR2 SYDVKM. The CDR3 totals 15 residues. The CDR3 nucleotides are TGTGCCAGCAGTTTATCCAACAGGGGGCTTCTCGAGCAGTACTTC. This codes for CASSLSNRGLLEQYF.

The V and J genes are TRBV7-9 and TRBJ2-3; D gene uncertain. This CDR3 has 15 amino acids. Germline CDR1 SEHNR, CDR2 FQNEAQ (reference sequence). The ends were cut back, 0 bases at V and 2 bases at J, with 9 bases in the middle. The CDR3 region is CASSLAGSVTDTQYF. In DNA, the CDR3 is TGTGCCAGCAGCTTAGCCGGATCAGTCACAGATACGCAGTATTTT.

This clonotype was seen a few times. Because the CDR3's place on the DNA is in doubt, the DNA is left out and the CDR3 is given as listed by TCRdb. The gene calls are TRBV6-5 and TRBJ2-5; TRBD1, as called in the table, went unchecked against the DNA. CDR1 and CDR2 (germline): MNHEY, SVGAGI. The length of the CDR3 is 20 amino acids, counting both ends. The CDR3 sequence is CASSYSSIGVRGQKHSVLRF.